This is a list of T cell receptor beta chains from one sample in a study of HIV-infected children after antiretroviral therapy interruption. One entry per CDR3 protein, called by TCRdb with MiXCR from the 3' RACE reads. This sample has about 46,000 distinct CDR3 sequences, with about 4.3% found just once. The material was CD45RA+ CD4+ T cells from PBMCs, pooled from several time points, obtained from a donor given antiretroviral therapy, either interrupted or continuous. Source of these receptors: a pool of human donors with HIV. CDR3s include the opening cysteine and the closing phenylalanine or tryptophan. Fields, in order: J gene, V gene, clone size, CDR3 protein. Clone sizes are shown as once, few or many counts, or a class when the clone is expanded.

>TRBJ2-2|TRBV2|few
CASKAAGELFF
>TRBJ2-3|TRBV11-2|many
CASSSLQSTDTQYF
>TRBJ1-1|TRBV6-5|many
CASSWEGLSNTEAFF
>TRBJ2-7|TRBV30|many
CAWSAGLGTYEQYF
>TRBJ1-1|TRBV9|many
CASSVAAQNTEAFF
>TRBJ2-7|TRBV6-1|many
CASTKGPYEQYF
>TRBJ2-3|TRBV5-1|many
CASSAGTGGGSTDTQYF
>TRBJ1-2|TRBV2|few
CASRWTSSYGYTF
>TRBJ2-7|TRBV4-1|few
CASSLSGTLSYEQYF
>TRBJ1-6|TRBV29-1|many
CSVATGANSPLHF
>TRBJ1-1|TRBV19|few
CASSKLQGNTEAFF
>TRBJ2-7|TRBV20-1|many
CSARVRGPHEQYF
>TRBJ1-4|TRBV12-3/TRBV12-4|many
CASSLGGRRDEKLFF
>TRBJ2-3|TRBV20-1|many
CSATGTQADTQYF